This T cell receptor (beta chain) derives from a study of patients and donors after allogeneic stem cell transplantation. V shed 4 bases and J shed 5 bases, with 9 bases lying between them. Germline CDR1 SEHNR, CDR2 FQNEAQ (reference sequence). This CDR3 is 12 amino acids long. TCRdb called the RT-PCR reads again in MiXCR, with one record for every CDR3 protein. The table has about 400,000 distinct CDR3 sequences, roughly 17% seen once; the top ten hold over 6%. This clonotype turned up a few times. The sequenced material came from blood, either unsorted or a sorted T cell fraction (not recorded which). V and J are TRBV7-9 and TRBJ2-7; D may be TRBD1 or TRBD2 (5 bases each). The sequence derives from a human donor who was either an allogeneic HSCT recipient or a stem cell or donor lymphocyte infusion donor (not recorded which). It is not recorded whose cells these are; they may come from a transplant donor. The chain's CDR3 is CASSSMGDEQYF. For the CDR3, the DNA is TGTGCCAGCAGCTCAATGGGGGACGAGCAGTACTTC.